This T cell receptor (beta chain) comes out of a study of T-cell memory formation after mild COVID-19 (dated by TCRdb to 2020 to 2023). Background for the entire study: TCR sequence clusters from the two donors were largely donor specific. In two donors, T-cell clones that expanded and contracted after mild COVID-19 were followed by sequencing TCRalpha and TCRbeta repertoires longitudinally. Two young, previously healthy adult volunteers, one female and one male, were included in the cohort.

Sequencing was performed on an Illumina NovaSeq 6000. TCRalpha and TCRbeta cDNA libraries were built by 5'RACE with constant-segment primers, adding sample barcodes and unique molecular identifiers. RNA was extracted from every sample with Trizol reagent. The libraries were amplified in two PCR steps, and the second step added a second sample barcode and Illumina TruSeq adapters. Sequencing of the libraries was done on an Illumina NovaSeq, producing 2 x 150 bp paired-end reads. In the authors' own workflow: Demultiplexing of reads and collapsing into UMI-guided consensus sequences were performed with migec v1.2.7. With mixcr v2.1.11, UMI consensuses were aligned to TRA and TRB V and J templates and assembled into clonotypes. A clonotype was counted as expanded or contracted only when both edgeR and NoisET called the clonotype significant, with the noise models trained on biological replicates. For edgeR calls, the cutoffs were a false discovery rate-adjusted p below 0.01 and a log2 fold-change threshold of 1. As an exploratory analysis of dynamics, PCA with hierarchical clustering was applied to max-normalized trajectories of the 1000 most abundant clonotypes. Separately sequenced CD4+ and CD8+ repertoires were used to assign a CD4 or CD8 phenotype to each responding clone. Using fastp at Q25 and MiXCR, TCRdb reprocessed the public reads and kept productive beta chains. Rows are unified per CDR3 protein, each entry keeping the most common DNA and genes. It is TCRdb's table, rather than the study itself, that gives the V and J calls and clone size. A total of tens of thousands of distinct CDR3 sequences appear in this sample, about 23% of them only once. Of the sample, 42% falls within the top ten clones.

Overall results and qualifications from the work: Balanced CD4/CD8 phenotypes were observed for clones contracting from day 15 to 85, whereas a bias towards CD4+ was observed for a second wave of clones expanding from day 15 to 37. Contracting CD4+ clones were found mainly in CM and EM memory subsets, while CD8+ clones were enriched in EMRA. Only a couple of mild cases were covered in the study, and larger cohorts including severe cases with pre-infection samples were considered necessary. The second-wave clones that peaked on day 37 were not confirmed to be SARS-CoV-2 specific. Some responding clones were found in pre-infection memory, which suggests that pre-existing cross-reactive memory T cells took part in the SARS-CoV-2 response.

Ficoll-Paque density gradient centrifugation was the method used to isolate PBMCs. The table lists this clonotype with a count of one. The specificity of this receptor is unknown. At one end the junction does not follow the germline gene, possibly because of a read error. Reading from cysteine to phenylalanine, the CDR3 counts 16 amino acids. The sequence is cut down to CDR3 DNA, 48 bases in frame from base 1. The germline V gene encodes CDR1 LGHNA and CDR2 YSLEER. The chain couples TRBV4-3 to TRBJ1-2, with 8 bases in between that match TRBD1. Specimen: PBMCs or a T cell subset sorted from them (not recorded which). This TCR came from a man in his late teens or twenties who had mild COVID-19 (a few samples of this study predate the infection). The sample titles of this study are shuffled in the database, so cell type and time point are left out; the donor was told from shared clones. The bases read TGCTCCAGCAGCCCACAACAGGGGGAGTCTAACTATGGCTACACCTTC. It codes for CSSSPQQGESNYGYTF.